The 8 T cell receptor beta chains below all came from one sample that was sequenced in a study of breast tumors, draining lymph nodes, adjacent tissues. One entry per CDR3 protein, called by TCRdb with MiXCR from the multiplex PCR reads. The profile shows under 250,000 distinct CDR3 sequences, about 30% of them singletons. The lymph nodes were axillary draining lymph nodes from breast cancer patients. Sample: axillary lymph node tissue. Receptor source: a female donor with breast cancer. Some clones in this sample may be carry-over from other donors' samples.

This chain uses TRBV7-3 with TRBJ1-2, with D maybe TRBD1 (6 bases). Germline CDR1 SGHTA, CDR2 FQGTGA. The CDR3 loop spans 17 amino acids. Trimming removed 2 bases at V and 5 bases at J, with 21 bases between. The CDR3 region is CASSLAVGAGGVYGYTF. DNA of the CDR3: TGTGCCAGCAGCTTAGCAGTGGGGGCCGGGGGCGTATATGGCTACACCTTC.

Ten or more counts support this clonotype. This chain links TRBV5-1 with TRBJ2-7, with D possibly TRBD2 on 6 matching bases. Trimming pared 2 bases from V and 4 bases from J, leaving 13 bases between. This CDR3 has 14 amino acids. Germline CDR1 SGHRS, CDR2 YFSETQ. The CDR3 coding sequence is TGCGCCAGCAGCTTCCGGGACTTTAGTTACGAGCAGTACTTC. Residues: CASSFRDFSYEQYF.

This clonotype was observed at least ten times. The chain joins TRBV12-3 or TRBV12-4 to TRBJ1-5, with D tentatively TRBD1 (6 bases). The CDR3 sequence is 15 residues long. V lost 1 base to trimming and J lost 3 bases, with 10 bases between them. CDR3 sequence: CASSLGGGPNQPQHF. The CDR3 DNA sequence: TGTGCCAGCAGTTTAGGTGGGGGGCCCAATCAGCCCCAGCATTTT.

There are a few counts of this clonotype. This sequence joins TRBV19 and TRBJ1-1; D gene ambiguous. Trimming left V 2 bases short and J 7 bases short, with 14 bases between. The CDR3 contains 14 residues. Looked up from germline, CDR1 is LNHDA and CDR2 is SQIVND (reference sequence). Here the CDR3 DNA reads TGTGCCAGTAGTATATCCTTAGGGTCGGTTGAAGCTTTCTTT. Encoded protein: CASSISLGSVEAFF. The complete variable domain, with remaining parts taken from reference TRBV19 and TRBJ1-1, reads DGGITQSPKYLFRKEGQNVTLSCEQNLNHDAMYWYRQDPGQGLRLIYYSQIVNDFQKGDIAEGYSVSREKKESFPLTVTSAQKNPTAFYLCASSISLGSVEAFFGQGTRLTVV.

The CDR3 DNA reads as TGTGCCAGCAGCAGGGGGCGGACAAGCACAGATACGCAGTATTTT. Its protein product is CASSRGRTSTDTQYF. The chain is built from TRBV11-2 and TRBJ2-3, with 7 bases fitting TRBD1. There are 15 residues in the CDR3. Germline V gene data show CDR1 as SGHAT and CDR2 as FQNNGV. Unmatched junction bases numbered 5, after V lost 5 bases and J lost 0 bases. The complete variable domain, with remaining parts taken from reference TRBV11-2 and TRBJ2-3, reads EAGVAQSPRYKIIEKRQSVAFWCNPISGHATLYWYQQILGQGPKLLIQFQNNGVVDDSQLPKDRFSAERLKGVDSTLKIQPAKLEDSAVYLCASSRGRTSTDTQYFGPGTRLTVL.

In its sample, this clonotype was seen a few times. The chain uses TRBV5-6 and TRBJ2-1, with a possible D match to TRBD2 (6 bases). CDR3 length: 20 residues. CDR1 SGHDT and CDR2 YYEEEE come from the germline V gene. V was pared by 0 bases and J by 0 bases, with 22 bases between. The CDR3: CASSLAETGRRGASYNEQFF. The CDR3 bases are TGTGCCAGCAGCTTGGCCGAGACCGGGAGACGGGGAGCCTCCTACAATGAGCAGTTCTTC.

This clonotype was detected many times. The J gene is TRBJ1-6, the V gene TRBV7-2; 8 bases map to TRBD1. This CDR3 spans 20 amino acids. Germline-derived CDR1 and CDR2 are SGHTA and FQGNSA. With 1 base clipped from V and 0 bases from J, the junction kept 11 bases outside the gene matches. DNA for the CDR3: TGTGCCAGCAGCTTAGAAGGACCGAGACAGGGGTACTCCTATAATTCACCCCTCCACTTT. Protein sequence: CASSLEGPRQGYSYNSPLHF.

Many counts were recorded for this clonotype. A much larger clone differs by one base, so this may be a read error. The chain carries TRBV20-1 and TRBJ1-4; no reliable D call. Germline CDR1 reads DFQATT; CDR2 reads SNEGSKA (reference sequence). CDR3 length: 12 amino acids. CDR3 coding DNA: TGCAGTGCTAGAGGGACCGGAGGAAAACCGTTTTTT. It yields the protein CSARGTGGKPFF.